Sequencing of this T cell receptor beta chain was carried out in a study of blood T cell repertoires in COVID-19. Study information: Acute and convalescent COVID-19 specimens originated in the United States, Italy and Spain.

The germline V gene encodes CDR1 SGHTA and CDR2 FQGTGA. After removal of 1 base from V and 1 base from J, the junction contained 23 bases not matched to a gene. This CDR3 spans 23 amino acids. The age range of participants was about 18 to 95 years, with residence in approximately 25 US areas. Authors' data handling: Cell counts per sample came from amplifying reference gene primers. Method: immunoSEQ multiplex PCR; TCRdb's copy keeps in-frame clones and lacks some. The V and J calls and clone size are taken from that table; D and trimming were inferred from the DNA. The table records nearly 250,000 clones, 86% of them present only once.

This chain uses TRBV7-3 with TRBJ2-5; 11 positions match TRBD2. The TCR was taken from a woman in her fifties or sixties who had recovered from COVID-19. The sequenced material came from PBMCs or T cells enriched from blood (not recorded which). CDR3 amino acids: CASSLSLSTSGMGRPGVQETQYF. The CDR3 DNA follows: TGTGCCAGCAGCTTAAGTCTTTCGACTAGCGGGATGGGACGCCCGGGGGTCCAAGAGACCCAGTACTTC.